This TCR beta chain was retrieved from a study of T cell responses to AZD1222 COVID-19 vaccine (dated by TCRdb to 2020 to 2022). With respect to the entire study: AZD1222 recipients whose second dose came at about 4 weeks and those whose second dose came at about 12 weeks were combined into one group, since spike-specific TCR depth and breadth did not differ between the two schedules. A total of just over 230 trial participants underwent TCR sequencing, of whom about 200 had received two doses of AZD1222 and about 25 had received two doses of the MenACWY control vaccine. Enrollment into the trials was organized by age into subgroups of 18-55, 56-69 and 70-plus years, and those subgroups contained around 150, 28 and 57 TCR-sequenced participants, respectively.

V loses 4 bases, J loses 5 bases, and the germline ends lie 7 bases apart. Reading the germline V gene gives CDR1 KGHDR and CDR2 SFDVKD. The CDR3 has 13 amino acids, counting the end cysteine and phenylalanine. Just CDR3 DNA is preserved here, 39 bases in frame from base 1. The time point label on this specimen signifies: baseline before first vaccination. The vaccinee samples were drawn from two UK trials, COV001 and COV002, one of which was a single-blind randomized controlled phase 2/3 trial testing AZD1222 (ChAdOx1 nCoV-19) in healthy adults. Trial participant PBMC samples were collected at day 0 and day 28 after the second dose for TCRbeta chain sequencing. Concerning this clone itself: Its antigen remains unidentified. Base-call qualities are not available, and no considerably larger clone is one nucleotide away.

Study-level results and caveats: Epitopes outside the regions mutated in the B.1.351 and B.1.1.7 variants were reportedly recognized by nearly half of the unique spike-specific TCRs. Most participants were white British and females outnumbered males, and the authors suggested that clonal diversity may have been underestimated. After two AZD1222 doses, spike-specific TCR breadth and depth were significantly higher than at day 0 and than in MenACWY recipients. The whole spike protein was spanned by vaccine-associated CD4 TCRs, and dominant responses were seen in regions 160-218 and 743-854. Because no day 14 peak-response samples were available, repertoires were characterized only after the peak T cell response. Conclusions about previously exposed vaccinees are limited, since just six AZD1222 recipients were seropositive for SARS-CoV-2 at baseline. The 56-69-year group was small, and its depth increase did not reach significance, likely because of low power.

The CDR3 regions of human TCRbeta chains were analyzed by immunosequencing. Regarding the original processing steps: TCRs in the repertoires were compared against a reference library of SARS-CoV-2-specific TCRs that had been generated with the MIRA antigen-specificity platform. Breadth was defined as the fraction of unique TCRs that were SARS-CoV-2-associated. Depth was defined as the fraction of total T cells that were SARS-CoV-2-associated. Each spike-specific TCR was assigned to its reactive spike region and to a CD4 or CD8 class using the MIRA data. Log10-transformed breadth and depth values were compared by one-way ANOVA with Sidak's multiple comparisons tests. TCRdb mirrors the immuneACCESS table, restricted to in-frame sequences. Some clones are absent from its copies; in checked studies, under half trace to an unresolved V gene, and the reason for the others is unknown. V and J calls and clone size are given by that table; D and trimming were obtained from the DNA. Present in this sample are around 87,000 clones, roughly 90% of which were seen just once. 20% to 25% of the sample comes from the top ten.

This receptor was taken from an adult in good health. Sequenced here: peripheral blood, sampled on day 0 of AZD1222 vaccination. The chain joins TRBV24-1 to TRBJ2-2; confidence is insufficient to name the D gene. The bases read TGTGCCACCAGTGAGGAGACAACCGGGGAGCTGTTTTTT. The translation is CATSEETTGELFF.